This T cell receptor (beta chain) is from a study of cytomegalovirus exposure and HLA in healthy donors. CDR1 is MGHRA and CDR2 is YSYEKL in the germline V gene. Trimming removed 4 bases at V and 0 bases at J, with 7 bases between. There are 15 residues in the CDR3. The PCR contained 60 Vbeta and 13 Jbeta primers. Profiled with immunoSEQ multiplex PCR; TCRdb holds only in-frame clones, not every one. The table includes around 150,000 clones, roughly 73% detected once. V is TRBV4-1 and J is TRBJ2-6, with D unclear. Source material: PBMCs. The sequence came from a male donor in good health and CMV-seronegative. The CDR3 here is CASSPSGSGANVLTF. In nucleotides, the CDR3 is TGCGCCAGCAGCCCCTCCGGCTCTGGGGCCAACGTCCTGACTTTC.